Presented here are 15 T cell receptor beta chains from one specimen sequenced in a study of early T cells in non-severe SARS-CoV-2 infection. TCRdb ran MiXCR on the 5' RACE reads and lists one entry per CDR3 protein. The sample yields about 64,000 distinct CDR3 sequences, 20% to 25% seen once. Sequencing used whole blood, obtained at baseline. The receptors stem from an adult who was a healthcare worker with PCR-confirmed SARS-CoV-2 infection or an uninfected control (not recorded which).

This clonotype was counted only a few times. The chain uses TRBV3-1 and TRBJ2-3, with D possibly being TRBD2 (5 bases). With 2 bases removed from V and 2 bases from J, the gap between germline ends came to 11 bases. Looked up from germline, CDR1 is LGHDT and CDR2 is YNNKEL (reference sequence). CDR3 length: 15 residues. For the CDR3, the DNA is TGTGCCAGCAGCCAAAGCAGCGGTCCCACAGATACGCAGTATTTT. It translates to CASSQSSGPTDTQYF.

This clonotype has only a few counts. The chain recombines TRBV20-1 with TRBJ1-1; D is uncertain. V dropped 6 bases and J dropped 10 bases, with 18 bases sitting between them. Germline CDR1 and CDR2: DFQATT and SNEGSKA (reference sequence). The CDR3 is made up of 12 amino acids. This chain's CDR3 is CSALFPNAIAFF. The CDR3 DNA reads TGCAGTGCCTTGTTTCCGAACGCGATAGCTTTCTTT.

The CDR3 DNA reads as TGTGCCAGCAGTTACTCACGAGTCTCCTACAATGAGCAGTTCTTC. Residues: CASSYSRVSYNEQFF. The V and J genes are TRBV6-2 or TRBV6-3 and TRBJ2-1; D not resolved. V was shortened by 0 bases and J by 0 bases, with 6 bases between the two germline ends. CDR3 size: 15 residues. Germline-derived CDR1 and CDR2 are MNHEY and SVGEGT.

The chain uses TRBV4-1 and TRBJ1-2; D gene uncertain. CDR1 and CDR2 (germline): MGHRA, YSYEKL. Trimming pared 0 bases from V and 8 bases from J, leaving 10 bases between. CDR3 length: 13 amino acids. In DNA, the CDR3 is TGCGCCAGCAGCCAAGATAACGGGTACGGCTACACCTTC. This codes for CASSQDNGYGYTF.

The V and J genes are TRBV7-6 and TRBJ2-7; the D gene is possibly TRBD2 (5 bases). Germline values: CDR1 SGHVS, CDR2 FNYEAQ. Trimming removed 3 bases from V and 2 bases from J, with 11 bases in between. This CDR3 spans 14 amino acids. The CDR3: CASSFGLAAYEQYF. For the CDR3, the DNA is TGTGCCAGCAGCTTTGGTCTAGCCGCCTACGAGCAGTACTTC.

The chain is built from TRBV3-1 and TRBJ1-1; D may be TRBD1 (6 bases). The CDR3 contains 14 residues. Trimming took 4 bases from V and 2 from J, leaving 11 bases between them. The germline gives CDR1 LGHDT, CDR2 YNNKEL (reference sequence). The CDR3 DNA sequence: TGTGCCAGCAGCCCCTGGGACATTAACACTGAAGCTTTCTTT. As protein: CASSPWDINTEAFF.

This clonotype was seen a handful of times. The chain combines TRBV3-1 with TRBJ1-1; D remains ambiguous. V dropped 3 bases and J dropped 0 bases, with 14 bases sitting between them. CDR1 is LGHDT and CDR2 is YNNKEL in the germline V gene (reference sequence). The CDR3 length is 16 residues. For the CDR3, the DNA is TGTGCCAGCAGCCAGGGCGGGAGAGTCATGAACACTGAAGCTTTCTTT. As protein: CASSQGGRVMNTEAFF.

The chain links TRBV6-6 to TRBJ2-1; D perhaps matches TRBD2 (6 bases). Germline CDR1 and CDR2: MNHNY and SVGAGI (reference sequence). CDR3 size: 14 residues. With 2 bases removed from V and 4 bases from J, the gap between germline ends came to 9 bases. As DNA, the CDR3 is TGTGCCAGCAGTTACGCGGGATTTTACAATGAGCAGTTCTTC. This encodes CASSYAGFYNEQFF.

The sample holds one count of this clonotype. A much larger clone differs by one base, so this may be a read error. The gene calls are TRBV12-3 or TRBV12-4 and TRBJ2-5; unclear D gene. This CDR3 is 13 amino acids long. CDR3 protein: CATSLERVGSQYF. CDR3 coding DNA: TGTGCCACCAGTTTAGAAAGGGTGGGGTCCCAGTACTTC.

The sample holds many counts of this clonotype. V usage is TRBV28 and J usage is TRBJ1-2; D is unresolved. V was pared by 5 bases and J by 4 bases, with 11 bases between. Looked up from germline, CDR1 is MDHEN and CDR2 is SYDVKM. The CDR3 covers 13 residues. Here the CDR3 reads CASSIQSAYGYTF. Here the CDR3 DNA reads TGTGCCAGCAGTATTCAGTCTGCCTATGGCTACACCTTC.

This clonotype was seen a handful of times. The chain joins TRBV4-1 to TRBJ1-2; 7 bases are shared with TRBD1. The CDR3 contains 16 residues. From germline, CDR1 is MGHRA and CDR2 YSYEKL. After removal of 1 base from V and 2 bases from J, the junction contained 7 bases not matched to a gene. The DNA for the CDR3 is TGCGCCAGCAGCCAAGCTCCCAGGGGGTGGAACTATGGCTACACCTTC. It yields the protein CASSQAPRGWNYGYTF.

V usage is TRBV7-9 and J usage is TRBJ1-2; maybe TRBD1 (5 bases). Trimming pared 5 bases from V and 4 bases from J, leaving 23 bases between. The CDR3 totals 17 residues. Per germline, CDR1 SEHNR and CDR2 FQNEAQ (reference sequence). The CDR3 DNA is TGTGCCAGCAGCCCGAACGATGGGTCGAGGGGAGCCTATGGCTACACCTTC. As protein: CASSPNDGSRGAYGYTF.

The sample holds a few counts of this clonotype. This sequence joins TRBV10-3 and TRBJ1-6, with TRBD1 identical over 7 bases. This CDR3 contains 14 residues. The V gene end was trimmed by 3 bases and the J gene end by 9 bases; junction bases not matched to a gene: 5. Germline values: CDR1 ENHRY, CDR2 SYGVKD. CDR3 DNA sequence: TGTGCCATCAGTGACAGACAGGGACGTTCACCCCTCCACTTT. This gives the protein CAISDRQGRSPLHF.

This clonotype was recorded a few times. The chain has TRBV5-1 and TRBJ2-5, with D possibly being TRBD2 (7 bases). The CDR3 loop spans 16 amino acids. Trimming took 4 bases from V and 1 from J, leaving 17 bases between them. CDR1 and CDR2 (germline): SGHRS, YFSETQ. Here the CDR3 reads CASSARGASIQETQYF. The CDR3 region has the DNA TGCGCCAGCAGCGCACGGGGGGCCTCAATCCAAGAGACCCAGTACTTC.

The chain is built from TRBV12-3 or TRBV12-4 and TRBJ2-5; D is possibly TRBD2 (6 bases). The germline V and J ends were trimmed by 3 bases and 5 bases, with 19 bases remaining between them. The CDR3 spans 16 residues. The CDR3 reads CASSFRPGGAGETQYF. The CDR3 nucleotides read TGTGCCAGCAGTTTCCGGCCGGGCGGGGCCGGGGAGACCCAGTACTTC.